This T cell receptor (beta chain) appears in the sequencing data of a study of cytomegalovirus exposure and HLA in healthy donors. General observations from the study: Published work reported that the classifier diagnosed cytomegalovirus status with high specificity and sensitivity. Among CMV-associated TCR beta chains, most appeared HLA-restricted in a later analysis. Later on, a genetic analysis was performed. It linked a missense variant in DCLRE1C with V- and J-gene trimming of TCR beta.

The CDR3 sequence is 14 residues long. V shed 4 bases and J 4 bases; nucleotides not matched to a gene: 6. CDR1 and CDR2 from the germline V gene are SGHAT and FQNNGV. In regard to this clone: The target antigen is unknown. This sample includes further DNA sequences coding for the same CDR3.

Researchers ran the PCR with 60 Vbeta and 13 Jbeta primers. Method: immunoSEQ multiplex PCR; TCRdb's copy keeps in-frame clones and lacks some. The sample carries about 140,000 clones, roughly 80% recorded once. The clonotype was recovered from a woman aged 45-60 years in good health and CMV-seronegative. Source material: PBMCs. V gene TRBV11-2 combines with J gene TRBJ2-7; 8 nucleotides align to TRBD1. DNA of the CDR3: TGTGCCAGCAGCTCGAGGGACAGGTTATACGAGCAGTACTTC. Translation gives CASSSRDRLYEQYF. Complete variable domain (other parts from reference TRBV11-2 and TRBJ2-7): EAGVAQSPRYKIIEKRQSVAFWCNPISGHATLYWYQQILGQGPKLLIQFQNNGVVDDSQLPKDRFSAERLKGVDSTLKIQPAKLEDSAVYLCASSSRDRLYEQYFGPGTRLTVT.